A selection of T cell receptor beta chains follows, all from one sample in a study of CD8 T cells in Susac syndrome. Each CDR3 protein gets one entry after TCRdb re-called the immunoSEQ multiplex PCR reads with MiXCR. Of around 170,000 distinct CDR3 sequences in the sample, roughly 95% are singletons; the top ten hold 0.12%. The sample taken for sequencing was CD4+ T cells from PBMCs. The receptors shown here come from a human donor with Susac syndrome. The CDR3 runs from the conserved cysteine through the conserved F or W. Fields, in order: J gene, V gene, D gene, clone size, CDR3 protein, CDR3 DNA. D genes are given only for firm matches. Some rows mark clone size as missing; the rest say once, few, many or name a class of expanded clone.

>TRBJ2-1|TRBV3-1|.|.
CASSHLQYEQFF
TGTGCCAGCAGCCACCTACAATATGAGCAGTTCTTC
>TRBJ1-2|TRBV29-1|.|.
CSVEVNGANYGYTF
TGCAGCGTTGAAGTTAACGGAGCTAACTATGGCTACACCTTC
>TRBJ2-2|TRBV4-2|.|few
CASSQADSSANTGELFF
TGTGCCAGCAGCCAAGCAGACTCCTCCGCGAACACCGGGGAGCTGTTTTTT
>TRBJ2-1|TRBV29-1|.|.
CSVEHNEQFF
TGCAGCGTTGAACACAATGAGCAGTTCTTC
>TRBJ1-5|TRBV30|.|once
CAWSVPGSPSNQPQHF
TGTGCCTGGAGTGTCCCGGGGTCACCCAGCAATCAGCCCCAGCATTTT
>TRBJ2-6|TRBV25-1|.|.
CASSERSGNSGANVLTF
TGTGCCAGCAGTGAACGTTCCGGGAACTCTGGGGCCAACGTCCTGACTTTC
>TRBJ1-5|TRBV7-9|.|.
CASSSELGQPQHF
TGTGCCAGCAGCTCTGAACTGGGCCAGCCCCAGCATTTT
>TRBJ1-2|TRBV6-1|TRBD1|.
CASRGQNYGYTF
TGTGCCAGCAGGGGACAGAACTATGGCTACACCTTC
>TRBJ2-5|TRBV18|.|.
CASSRDDQETQYF
TGTGCCAGCTCACGAGACGACCAAGAGACCCAGTACTTC
>TRBJ2-4|TRBV9|.|.
CASSPMPWWGLAKNIQYF
TGTGCCAGCAGCCCCATGCCTTGGTGGGGGTTAGCCAAAAACATTCAGTACTTC
>TRBJ1-5|TRBV7-2|.|.
CASSHAGNQPQHF
TGTGCCAGCAGCCATGCAGGGAACCAGCCCCAGCATTTT
>TRBJ1-1|TRBV7-9|TRBD1|few
CASSLTGMNTEAFF
TGTGCCAGCAGCTTGACAGGGATGAACACTGAAGCTTTCTTT
>TRBJ2-5|TRBV2|.|few
CASSGLVQETQYF
TGTGCCAGCAGTGGGCTAGTACAAGAGACCCAGTACTTC
>TRBJ2-3|TRBV7-2|.|.
CASNDRADTQYF
TGTGCCAGCAACGACAGAGCAGATACGCAGTATTTT
>TRBJ2-5|TRBV2|.|.
CASSAILEETQYF
TGTGCCAGCAGTGCTATCCTTGAAGAGACCCAGTACTTC
>TRBJ1-2|TRBV29-1|TRBD1|.
CSVQFRSGVIGGRNYGYTF
TGCAGCGTTCAATTTCGGAGCGGGGTCATAGGGGGCAGAAACTATGGCTACACCTTC
>TRBJ2-6|TRBV4-2|TRBD1|.
CASSHGQGVESGANVLTF
TGTGCCAGCAGCCACGGACAGGGGGTCGAATCTGGGGCCAACGTCCTGACTTTC